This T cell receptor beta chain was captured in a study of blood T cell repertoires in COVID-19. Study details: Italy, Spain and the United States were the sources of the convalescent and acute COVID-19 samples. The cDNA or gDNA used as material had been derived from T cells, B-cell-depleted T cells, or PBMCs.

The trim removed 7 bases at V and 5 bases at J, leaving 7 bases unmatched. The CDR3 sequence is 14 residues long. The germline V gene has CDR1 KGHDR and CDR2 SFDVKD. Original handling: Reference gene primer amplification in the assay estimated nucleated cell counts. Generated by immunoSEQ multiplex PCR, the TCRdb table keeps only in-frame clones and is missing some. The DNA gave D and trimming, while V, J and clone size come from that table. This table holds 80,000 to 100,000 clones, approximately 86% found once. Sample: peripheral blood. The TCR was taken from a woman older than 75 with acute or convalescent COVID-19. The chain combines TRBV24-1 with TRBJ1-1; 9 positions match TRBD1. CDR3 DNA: TGTGCCACCAGCTCGGGACAGGGAGTTACTGAAGCTTTCTTT. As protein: CATSSGQGVTEAFF.